Reported below is one T cell receptor (beta chain). Sequencing used immunoSEQ multiplex PCR; TCRdb keeps in-frame clones, though not all of them. The sample includes around 120,000 clones, 75% to 90% seen only once; the top ten take under 2.5%. This entry comes from a study of blood T cell repertoires in COVID-19. Background on the study: Acute-phase and convalescent COVID-19 samples originated in the United States, Italy and Spain. PBMCs, B-cell-depleted T cells, or T cells provided the cDNA or gDNA that made up the material.

V was trimmed by 9 bases and J by 4 bases, leaving 14 bases between them. Germline V gives CDR1 KGHDR, CDR2 SFDVKD. CDR3 size: 13 residues. The source material was peripheral blood. V is TRBV24-1 and J is TRBJ1-2; D not resolved. The clonotype originates from a man between 65 and 80 years old with acute or convalescent COVID-19. The CDR3, as DNA: TGTGCCACCCAATCCCGGGTTAGCTATGGCTACACCTTC. Protein: CATQSRVSYGYTF.